The present entry profiles one T cell receptor beta chain with its context. Its antigen remains undetermined. Base qualities are missing; no much larger clone stands one base away. This record belongs to a study of T cell changes during pregnancy in multiple sclerosis (dated by TCRdb to about 2019). About the investigation overall: In women with multiple sclerosis, the researchers looked at how the T cell repertoire shifted as pregnancy progressed.

Library preparation was by the immunoSEQ multiplex PCR assay. The source is immuneACCESS, and TCRdb retained only in-frame sequences with V and J called. Part of the clones is not carried over; for the studies checked, unresolved V genes explain less than half of this, and the remainder is unexplained. A total of approximately 34,000 clones appear in this sample, about 90% of them only once. Together, the top ten hold more than 0.4% of the sample. The sequencing here drew on CD4+ T cells from peripheral blood mononuclear cells, taken after pregnancy. The receptor's source is a female donor with multiple sclerosis, enrolled in a pregnancy study.

The CDR3 has the sequence CASSLHQGNYGYTF. The DNA sequence is given as TGTGCCAGCAGTTTACACCAGGGAAACTATGGCTACACCTTC. Recombination connected TRBV27 to TRBJ1-2; TRBD1 is perhaps the D gene, given 5 matching bases. From its cysteine to its phenylalanine, the CDR3 spans 14 amino acids. Only CDR3 DNA remains: 42 bases, in frame from the first base. V gives up 2 bases and J gives up 2 bases, and the segment between their germline ends measures 9 bases. According to the germline V gene (reference sequence), CDR1 reads MNHEY and CDR2 reads SMNVEV.